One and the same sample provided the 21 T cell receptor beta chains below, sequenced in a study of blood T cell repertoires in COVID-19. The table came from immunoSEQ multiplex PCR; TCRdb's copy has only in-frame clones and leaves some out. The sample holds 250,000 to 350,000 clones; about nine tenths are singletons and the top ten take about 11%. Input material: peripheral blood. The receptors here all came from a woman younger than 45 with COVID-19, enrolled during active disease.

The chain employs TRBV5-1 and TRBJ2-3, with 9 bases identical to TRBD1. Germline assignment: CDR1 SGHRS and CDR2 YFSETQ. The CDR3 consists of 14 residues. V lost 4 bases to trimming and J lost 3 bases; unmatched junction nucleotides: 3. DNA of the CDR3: TGCGCCAGCAGCATGGACAGGGGAACAGATACGCAGTATTTT. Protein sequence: CASSMDRGTDTQYF.

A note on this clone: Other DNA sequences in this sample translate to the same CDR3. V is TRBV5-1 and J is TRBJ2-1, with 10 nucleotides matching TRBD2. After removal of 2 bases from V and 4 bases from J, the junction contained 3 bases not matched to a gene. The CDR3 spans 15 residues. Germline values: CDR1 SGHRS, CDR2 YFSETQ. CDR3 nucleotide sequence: TGCGCCAGCAGCTTAGGGACTAGCGAATACAATGAGCAGTTCTTC. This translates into CASSLGTSEYNEQFF. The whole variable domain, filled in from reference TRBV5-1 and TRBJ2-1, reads KAGVTQTPRYLIKTRGQQVTLSCSPISGHRSVSWYQQTPGQGLQFLFEYFSETQRNKGNFPGRFSGRQFSNSRSEMNVSTLELGDSALYLCASSLGTSEYNEQFFGPGTRLTVL.

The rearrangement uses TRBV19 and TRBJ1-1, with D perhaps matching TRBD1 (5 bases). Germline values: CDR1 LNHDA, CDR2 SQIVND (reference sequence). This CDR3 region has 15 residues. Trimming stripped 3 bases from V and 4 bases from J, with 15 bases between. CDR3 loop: CASSISLGGSTEAFF. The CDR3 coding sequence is TGTGCCAGTAGTATTAGTCTCGGGGGGAGCACTGAAGCTTTCTTT.

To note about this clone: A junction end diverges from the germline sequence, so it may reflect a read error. CDR3 amino acids: CARRASGGGNYGYTF. The CDR3 bases are TGTGCCCGCAGGGCCTCCGGGGGGGGGAACTATGGCTACACCTTC. The J gene is TRBJ1-2, the V gene TRBV9; TRBD1 might be the D (5 bases). The CDR3 is made up of 15 amino acids. CDR1 and CDR2 from the germline V gene are SGDLS and YYNGEE.

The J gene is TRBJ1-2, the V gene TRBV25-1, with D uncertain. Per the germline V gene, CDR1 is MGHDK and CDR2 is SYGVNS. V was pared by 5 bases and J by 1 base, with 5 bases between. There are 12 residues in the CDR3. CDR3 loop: CASSSGNYGYTF. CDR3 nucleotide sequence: TGTGCCAGCAGTTCGGGTAACTATGGCTACACCTTC.

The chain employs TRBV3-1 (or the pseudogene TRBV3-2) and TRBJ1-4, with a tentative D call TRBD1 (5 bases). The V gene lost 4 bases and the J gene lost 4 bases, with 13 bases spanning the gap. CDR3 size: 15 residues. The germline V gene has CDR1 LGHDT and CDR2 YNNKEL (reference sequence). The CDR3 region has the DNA TGTGCCAGCAGCCCCGGCGGAGGGGTTAATGAAAAACTGTTTTTT. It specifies CASSPGGGVNEKLFF.

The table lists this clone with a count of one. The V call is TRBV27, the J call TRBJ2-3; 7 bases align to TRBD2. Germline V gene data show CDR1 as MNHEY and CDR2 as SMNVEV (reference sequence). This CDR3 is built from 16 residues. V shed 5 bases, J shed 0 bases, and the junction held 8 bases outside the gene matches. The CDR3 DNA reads TGTGCCAGCAGTGACCTAGGAGCGGGGAGCACAGATACGCAGTATTTT. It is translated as CASSDLGAGSTDTQYF.

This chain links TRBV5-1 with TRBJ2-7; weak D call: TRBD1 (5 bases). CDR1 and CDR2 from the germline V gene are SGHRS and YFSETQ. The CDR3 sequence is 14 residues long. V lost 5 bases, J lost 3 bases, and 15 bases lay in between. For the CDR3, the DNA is TGCGCCAGCAGTTCCACCGCAGGGAACTACGAGCAGTACTTC. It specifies CASSSTAGNYEQYF.

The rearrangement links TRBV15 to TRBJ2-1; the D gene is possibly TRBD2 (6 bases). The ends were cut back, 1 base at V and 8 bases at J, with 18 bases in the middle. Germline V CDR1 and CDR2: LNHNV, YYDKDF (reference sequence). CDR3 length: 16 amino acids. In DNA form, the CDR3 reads TGTGCCACCAGCAGAGTTCTAGCGAGAAACCGCGATGAGCAGTTCTTC. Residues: CATSRVLARNRDEQFF.

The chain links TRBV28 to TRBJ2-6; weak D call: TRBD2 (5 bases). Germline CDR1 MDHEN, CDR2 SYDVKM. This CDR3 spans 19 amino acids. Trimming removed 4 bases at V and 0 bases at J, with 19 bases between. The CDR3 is CASSSSQLPRGSGANVLTF. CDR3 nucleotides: TGTGCCAGCAGTTCATCCCAACTTCCCCGGGGCTCTGGGGCCAACGTCCTGACTTTC.

The CDR3 protein is CATSDRTRAFF. In DNA, the CDR3 is TGTGCCACCAGTGATCGAACCAGAGCTTTCTTT. This chain links TRBV24-1 with TRBJ1-1; D call uncertain. The CDR3 runs to 11 residues. Germline CDR1 reads KGHDR; CDR2 reads SFDVKD. Trimming pared 3 bases from V and 10 bases from J, leaving 8 bases between.

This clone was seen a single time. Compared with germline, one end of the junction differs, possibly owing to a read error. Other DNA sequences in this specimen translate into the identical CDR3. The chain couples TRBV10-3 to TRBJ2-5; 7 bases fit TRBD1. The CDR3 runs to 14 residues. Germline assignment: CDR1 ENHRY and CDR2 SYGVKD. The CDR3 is CAISTGTEQETQYF. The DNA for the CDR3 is TGCGCCATCAGTACCGGGACAGAACAAGAGACCCAGTACTTC.

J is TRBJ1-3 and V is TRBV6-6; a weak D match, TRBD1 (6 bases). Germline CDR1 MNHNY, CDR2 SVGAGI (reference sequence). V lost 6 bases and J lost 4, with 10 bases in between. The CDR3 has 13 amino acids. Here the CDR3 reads CASSPRGGNTIYF. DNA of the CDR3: TGTGCCAGCAGCCCCAGGGGCGGAAACACCATATATTTT.

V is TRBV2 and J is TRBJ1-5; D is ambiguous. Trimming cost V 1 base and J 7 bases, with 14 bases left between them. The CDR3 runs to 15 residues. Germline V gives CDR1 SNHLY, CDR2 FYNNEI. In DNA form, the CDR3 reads TGTGCCAGCAGTGAAGGGGGTGGCGGGAGGCAGCCCCAGCATTTT. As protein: CASSEGGGGRQPQHF.

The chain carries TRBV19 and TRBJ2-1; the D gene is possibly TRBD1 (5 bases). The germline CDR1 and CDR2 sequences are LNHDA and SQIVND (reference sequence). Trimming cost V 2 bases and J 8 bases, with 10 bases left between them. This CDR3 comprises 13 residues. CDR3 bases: TGTGCCAGTAGTATAACCCAGGGCTATGAGCAGTTCTTC. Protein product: CASSITQGYEQFF. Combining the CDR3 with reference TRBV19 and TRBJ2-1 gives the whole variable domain DGGITQSPKYLFRKEGQNVTLSCEQNLNHDAMYWYRQDPGQGLRLIYYSQIVNDFQKGDIAEGYSVSREKKESFPLTVTSAQKNPTAFYLCASSITQGYEQFFGPGTRLTVL.

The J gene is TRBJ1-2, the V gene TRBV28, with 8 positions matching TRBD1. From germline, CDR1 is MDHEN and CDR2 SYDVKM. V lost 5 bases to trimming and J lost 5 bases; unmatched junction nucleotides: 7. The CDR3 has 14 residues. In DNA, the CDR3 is TGTGCCAGCAGTCCCGGACAGGGTGGTTATGGCTACACCTTC. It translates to CASSPGQGGYGYTF.

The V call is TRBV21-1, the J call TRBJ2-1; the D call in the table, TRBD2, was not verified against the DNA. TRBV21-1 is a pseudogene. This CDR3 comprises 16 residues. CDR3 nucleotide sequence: TGTGCCAGCAGCAAACGGGGTAGCGGGAGCTTTAATGAGCAGTTCTTC. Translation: CASSKRGSGSFNEQFF.

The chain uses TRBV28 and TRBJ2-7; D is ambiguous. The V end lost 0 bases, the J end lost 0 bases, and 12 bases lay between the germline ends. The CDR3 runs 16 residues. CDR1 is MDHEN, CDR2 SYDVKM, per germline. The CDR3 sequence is CASSLWMEKSSYEQYF. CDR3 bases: TGTGCCAGCAGTTTATGGATGGAGAAGAGCTCCTACGAGCAGTACTTC.

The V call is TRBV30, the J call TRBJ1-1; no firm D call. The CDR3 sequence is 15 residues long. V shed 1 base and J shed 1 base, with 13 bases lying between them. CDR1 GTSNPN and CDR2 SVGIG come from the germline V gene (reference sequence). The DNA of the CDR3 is TGTGCCTGGAGTGCTCAGGTATTCAGGAACACTGAAGCTTTCTTT. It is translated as CAWSAQVFRNTEAFF.

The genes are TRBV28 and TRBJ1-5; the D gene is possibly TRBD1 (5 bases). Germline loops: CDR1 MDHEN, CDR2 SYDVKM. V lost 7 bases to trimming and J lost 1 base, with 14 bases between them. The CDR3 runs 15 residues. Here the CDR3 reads CASTYGGESNQPQHF. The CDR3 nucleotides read TGTGCCAGCACATACGGGGGGGAGAGCAATCAGCCCCAGCATTTT.

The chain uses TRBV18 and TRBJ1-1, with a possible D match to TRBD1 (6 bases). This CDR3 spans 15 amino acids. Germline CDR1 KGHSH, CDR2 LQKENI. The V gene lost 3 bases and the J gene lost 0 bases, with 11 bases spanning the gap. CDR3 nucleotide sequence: TGTGCCAGCTCACCGCAGGGGACCATGAACACTGAAGCTTTCTTT. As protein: CASSPQGTMNTEAFF. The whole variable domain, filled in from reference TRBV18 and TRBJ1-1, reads NAGVMQNPRHLVRRRGQEARLRCSPMKGHSHVYWYRQLPEEGLKFMVYLQKENIIDESGMPKERFSAEFPKEGPSILRIQQVVRGDSAAYFCASSPQGTMNTEAFFGQGTRLTVV.